This T cell receptor beta chain was retrieved from a study of blood T cell repertoires in COVID-19. Participants, about 18 to 100 years old, spanned under 25 US areas. Cohorts were based on clinical histories the participants reported. In the authors' methods: Amplification of reference gene primers provided the estimated nucleated cell counts. Repertoires were generated with immunoSEQ multiplex PCR, while TCRdb's copy carries only in-frame clones and drops some. That table furnishes V, J and clone size, whereas the DNA furnished D and trimming. Among some 300,000 clones listed, around 92% were seen once. The sequencing sample was made of PBMCs or T cells enriched from blood (not recorded which). This sequence was found in a woman in her 30s who had recovered from COVID-19.

Here the CDR3 DNA reads TGTGCCAGCAGTGAGAACAGGGGGCTATTCTTAGCGACCCAGTACTTC. Translation: CASSENRGLFLATQYF. The chain has TRBV2 and TRBJ2-5, with 9 nucleotides matching TRBD1. The CDR3 is 16 residues long. V lost 3 bases to trimming and J lost 7 bases; unmatched junction nucleotides: 12. Germline CDR1 SNHLY, CDR2 FYNNEI. Variable domain in full (rest from reference TRBV2 and TRBJ2-5): EPEVTQTPSHQVTQMGQEVILRCVPISNHLYFYWYRQILGQKVEFLVSFYNNEISEKSEIFDDQFSVERPDGSNFTLKIRSTKLEDSAMYFCASSENRGLFLATQYFGPGTRLLVL.